This T cell receptor (beta chain) stems from a study of control samples from healthy donors and cancer patients. Assay used: immunoSEQ multiplex PCR; TCRdb lists only in-frame clones, some missing. The repertoire includes 110,000 to 150,000 clones, 75% to 90% of them detected once, and roughly 5% sits in the top ten. With 2 bases removed from V and 7 bases from J, the gap between germline ends came to 28 bases. There are 18 residues in the CDR3. Germline V gene sequence: CDR1 SGHKS, CDR2 YYEKEE (reference sequence). The rearrangement uses TRBV5-5 and TRBJ2-7; tentative D call: TRBD2 (6 bases). The sequenced sample was blood. The receptor's source is a man between 25 and 39 years old in good health. CDR3: CASSLRDSGTPYLREQYF. In nucleotides, the CDR3 is TGTGCCAGCAGCTTACGGGACTCGGGAACCCCATACCTACGGGAGCAGTACTTC.